These 28 T cell receptor beta chains came from one sample sequenced in a study of OX40 agonist ivuxolimab in advanced cancers. Some clones are missing from TCRdb's copy, which holds only in-frame ones; the method was immunoSEQ multiplex PCR. This repertoire shows tens of thousands of clones, under 95% found once; its top ten account for around 0.39%. The sequencing used CD4+ or CD8+ T cells sorted from blood, collected in a trial of the OX40 agonist ivuxolimab. Receptor source: an adult with an advanced solid tumor such as melanoma, head and neck, liver or kidney cancer.

The rearrangement links TRBV7-9 to TRBJ2-1; 13 bases map to TRBD2. The germline V gene has CDR1 SEHNR and CDR2 FQNEAQ (reference sequence). CDR3 size: 17 residues. V lost 4 bases, J lost 4 bases, and 7 bases stayed unmatched. CDR3 DNA: TGTGCCAGCAGCTCCCAGCGACTAGCGGGAGGATACAATGAGCAGTTCTTC. Amino acid sequence: CASSSQRLAGGYNEQFF.

V usage is TRBV7-9 and J usage is TRBJ1-4, with D hard to call. Trimming removed 4 bases from V and 1 base from J, with 7 bases in between. Per germline, CDR1 SEHNR and CDR2 FQNEAQ (reference sequence). The length of the CDR3 is 14 residues. For the CDR3, the DNA is TGTGCCAGCAGCTCCAGACGAACTAATGAAAAACTGTTTTTT. This translates into CASSSRRTNEKLFF.

The gene calls are TRBV19 and TRBJ1-1; D possibly corresponds to TRBD1 (5 bases). The V gene's germline CDR1 is LNHDA and CDR2 SQIVND (reference sequence). The CDR3 has 13 amino acids. The V end lost 2 bases, the J end lost 4 bases, and 8 bases lay between the germline ends. The CDR3 nucleotides are TGTGCCAGTAGTATAATCGGGGGCACTGAAGCTTTCTTT. This codes for CASSIIGGTEAFF.

This clone occurred once. The identical CDR3 is also encoded by other nucleotide sequences in the sample. CDR3 DNA: TGTGCCAGCTCACCCGGACTGAACACTGAAGCTTTCTTT. It specifies CASSPGLNTEAFF. This rearrangement joins TRBV18 to TRBJ1-1; D gene ambiguous. Germline CDR1 KGHSH, CDR2 LQKENI. The V gene lost 3 bases and the J gene lost 0 bases, with 5 bases spanning the gap. The CDR3 is 13 residues long.

In this sample, this clone turned up once. This chain connects TRBV28 to TRBJ2-4; no clear D. The CDR3 contains 13 residues. CDR1 and CDR2 (germline): MDHEN, SYDVKM. V was clipped by 3 bases and J by 6 bases, with 9 bases between them. The CDR3 DNA sequence: TGTGCCAGCAGTTTGGCAGGTCCAAACATTCAGTACTTC. As protein: CASSLAGPNIQYF.

V gene TRBV19 combines with J gene TRBJ1-4; 7 bases map to TRBD1. This CDR3 is built from 15 residues. Trimming took 5 bases from V and 2 from J; bases not matched to a gene: 5. Germline values: CDR1 LNHDA, CDR2 SQIVND (reference sequence). This CDR3 is CASSQSGGTNEKLFF. The CDR3 DNA follows: TGTGCCAGTAGTCAATCAGGGGGTACTAATGAAAAACTGTTTTTT.

CDR3 coding DNA: TGTGCCAGCAGTGAAGGGAGACAGGGGGGTGGCTACACCTTC. Translating it yields CASSEGRQGGGYTF. The genes are TRBV6-1 and TRBJ1-2; 9 bases fit TRBD1. CDR3 size: 14 residues. V lost 1 base to trimming and J lost 7 bases; unmatched junction nucleotides: 4. Per germline, CDR1 MNHNS and CDR2 SASEGT.

This CDR3 reads CASSQGDSNQPQHF. The CDR3 nucleotides read TGTGCCAGCAGCCAGGGGGACTCCAATCAGCCCCAGCATTTT. The rearrangement links TRBV5-4 to TRBJ1-5; 7 bases align to TRBD1. J lost 3 bases, V lost 4 bases, and 4 bases had no gene match. The length of the CDR3 is 14 residues. Germline CDR1 SGHNT, CDR2 YYREEE (reference sequence).

The rearrangement uses TRBV18 and TRBJ2-5; TRBD1 aligns across 8 bases. V dropped 4 bases and J dropped 1; count of bases not matched to a gene: 8. This CDR3 region has 16 residues. In germline, CDR1 is KGHSH, CDR2 LQKENI. CDR3 nucleotide sequence: TGTGCCAGCTCACAGGGACAGGCCGCCTTCCAAGAGACCCAGTACTTC. It specifies CASSQGQAAFQETQYF.

The gene calls are TRBV12-2 and TRBJ2-2; the table's TRBD2 call for D was not verified on the DNA. TRBV12-2 is a documented pseudogene. This CDR3 has 18 residues. CDR3 coding DNA: TGTGCAAGTCGCTTAGAAGCTAGCGGGGACTCGAACACCGGGGAGCTGTTTTTT. Protein: CASRLEASGDSNTGELFF.

This chain links TRBV7-2 with TRBJ2-2; TRBD1 agrees at 8 bases. Per germline, CDR1 SGHTA and CDR2 FQGNSA. The CDR3 is 14 amino acids. V was clipped by 6 bases and J by 1 base; unmatched bases: 1. The CDR3 protein is CASRGQVNTGELFF. The CDR3 DNA follows: TGTGCCAGCAGGGGACAGGTGAACACCGGGGAGCTGTTTTTT.

This clone occurred once. The chain links TRBV10-3 to TRBJ2-7; maybe TRBD2 (6 bases). V was cut by 4 bases and J by 4 bases, with 11 bases left in between. The CDR3 covers 13 residues. Looked up from germline, CDR1 is ENHRY and CDR2 is SYGVKD. The CDR3 DNA sequence: TGTGCCATCAGTGCCGGGAGTCGATACGAGCAGTACTTC. It is translated as CAISAGSRYEQYF.

V and J are TRBV10-3 and TRBJ2-5; 10 positions match TRBD1. Germline V gene lookup returns CDR1 ENHRY and CDR2 SYGVKD. Trimming cost V 2 bases and J 5 bases; bases outside gene matches: 8. The CDR3 has 16 residues. The CDR3 sequence is CAISEVPGTGVETQYF. CDR3 coding DNA: TGTGCCATCAGTGAGGTCCCAGGGACAGGGGTCGAGACCCAGTACTTC.

The chain links TRBV18 to TRBJ2-7; TRBD1 matches at 9 bases. Germline trimming cut 1 base from V and 4 bases from J; bases unmatched to any gene: 2. Germline V lookup: CDR1 KGHSH, CDR2 LQKENI. The CDR3 has 14 amino acids. CDR3 nucleotides: TGTGCCAGCTCACCACAGGGACAGGGATACGAGCAGTACTTC. Translating gives CASSPQGQGYEQYF. The variable domain in full, completed from reference TRBV18 and TRBJ2-7, reads NAGVMQNPRHLVRRRGQEARLRCSPMKGHSHVYWYRQLPEEGLKFMVYLQKENIIDESGMPKERFSAEFPKEGPSILRIQQVVRGDSAAYFCASSPQGQGYEQYFGPGTRLTVT.

With regard to this clone: One end of the junction does not line up with germline, which may come from a read error. V is TRBV5-8 and J is TRBJ1-1; D is undetermined. The germline V gene has CDR1 SGHTS and CDR2 YDEGEE. The CDR3 has 14 amino acids. Written as DNA, the CDR3 is TGTGCCAGCAGCCCTCTAGGTATGAATACTGAAGCTTTCTTT. It is translated as CASSPLGMNTEAFF.

This sequence joins TRBV30 and TRBJ2-6; the D gene is possibly TRBD1 (5 bases). In germline, CDR1 is GTSNPN, CDR2 SVGIG (reference sequence). CDR3 length equals 17 residues. V lost 4 bases to trimming and J lost 0 bases, with 16 bases between them. CDR3 coding DNA: TGTGCCTGGATCCCTTACACAGGAAACTCTGGGGCCAACGTCCTGACTTTC. The encoded protein is CAWIPYTGNSGANVLTF. The whole variable domain, remainder taken from reference TRBV30 and TRBJ2-6, is SQTIHQWPATLVQPVGSPLSLECTVEGTSNPNLYWYRQAAGRGLQLLFYSVGIGQISSEVPQNLSASRPQDRQFILSSKKLLLSDSGFYLCAWIPYTGNSGANVLTFGAGSRLTVL.

The chain employs TRBV6-5 and TRBJ2-1; 9 bases fit TRBD1. The CDR3 contains 14 residues. V gave up 5 bases and J gave up 10 bases; unmatched junction bases: 9. Germline lookup yields CDR1 MNHEY and CDR2 SVGAGI. Here the CDR3 DNA reads TGTGCCAGCAGTAGGGACAGGGTTTGGCCCGAGCAGTTCTTC. It yields the protein CASSRDRVWPEQFF.

The gene calls are TRBV4-3 and TRBJ2-3, with D perhaps matching TRBD1 or TRBD2 (7 bases each). The V gene's germline CDR1 is LGHNA and CDR2 YSLEER. The CDR3 loop spans 15 amino acids. The V gene lost 4 bases and the J gene lost 2 bases, with 13 bases spanning the gap. The CDR3 reads CASSRQGGNTDTQYF. DNA of the CDR3: TGCGCCAGCAGCCGTCAGGGGGGGAACACAGATACGCAGTATTTT.

J is TRBJ1-1 and V is TRBV2; the D gene is possibly TRBD1 (6 bases). The V gene's germline CDR1 is SNHLY and CDR2 FYNNEI. V lost 7 bases to trimming and J lost 2 bases, with 20 bases between them. The CDR3 is made up of 16 amino acids. The CDR3 reads CASNLGIQGGNTEAFF. CDR3 bases: TGTGCCAGCAACTTAGGCATACAGGGAGGTAACACTGAAGCTTTCTTT.

The rearrangement uses TRBV5-1 and TRBJ2-2; 8 positions match TRBD1. The germline V gene encodes CDR1 SGHRS and CDR2 YFSETQ. The CDR3 extends over 15 amino acids. J was trimmed by 0 bases and V by 6 bases; bases with no gene match: 4. CDR3 sequence: CASIQGASNTGELFF. CDR3 bases: TGCGCCAGCATCCAGGGGGCCTCGAACACCGGGGAGCTGTTTTTT.

The rearrangement joins TRBV7-9 to TRBJ2-7; possibly TRBD2 for D (6 bases). Germline V lookup: CDR1 SEHNR, CDR2 FQNEAQ (reference sequence). The V end lost 5 bases, the J end lost 2 bases, and 16 bases lay between the germline ends. This CDR3 has 15 amino acids. The CDR3 DNA sequence: TGTGCCAGCAGCCTCCAGGAGGGTGGGCCCTACGAGCAGTACTTC. This gives the protein CASSLQEGGPYEQYF.

The V gene is TRBV5-1, the J gene TRBJ2-5; D remains ambiguous. Germline V gene sequence: CDR1 SGHRS, CDR2 YFSETQ. CDR3 size: 16 residues. The ends were cut back, 0 bases at V and 0 bases at J, with 12 bases in the middle. Written as DNA, the CDR3 is TGCGCCAGCAGCTTGGCCTATACAGACAACCAAGAGACCCAGTACTTC. Translating gives CASSLAYTDNQETQYF.

This clone was seen only once. This chain links TRBV13 with TRBJ2-3; D possibly corresponds to TRBD2 (6 bases). Germline V lookup: CDR1 PRHDT, CDR2 FYEKMQ (reference sequence). The germline V and J ends were trimmed by 5 bases and 2 bases, with 17 bases remaining between them. The CDR3 sequence is 16 residues long. The CDR3 is CASSLAGTGYTDTQYF. CDR3 nucleotide sequence: TGTGCCAGCAGCCTCGCCGGGACTGGTTACACAGATACGCAGTATTTT.

The chain links TRBV6-1 to TRBJ1-5, with 7 bases aligning to TRBD1. The CDR3 totals 15 residues. Germline values: CDR1 MNHNS, CDR2 SASEGT. V gave up 4 bases and J gave up 4 bases; unmatched junction bases: 7. The CDR3 is CASSGGGQLNQPQHF. The CDR3, as DNA: TGTGCCAGCAGTGGGGGGGGACAGCTAAATCAGCCCCAGCATTTT.

The J gene is TRBJ2-7, the V gene TRBV20-1; D uncertain. The CDR3 runs to 11 residues. Trimming removed 3 bases from V and 1 base from J, with 4 bases in between. Per germline, CDR1 DFQATT and CDR2 SNEGSKA (reference sequence). The CDR3 region is CSARRSYEQYF. The DNA for the CDR3 is TGCAGTGCTAGGCGGTCCTACGAGCAGTACTTC.

This rearrangement joins TRBV29-1 to TRBJ1-1; possibly TRBD1 for D (6 bases). This CDR3 comprises 14 residues. V shed 2 bases and J shed 4 bases, with 14 bases lying between them. Germline loops: CDR1 SQVTM, CDR2 ANQGSEA. DNA for the CDR3: TGCAGCGTTGAAACAGGGAGGATTGGCACTGAAGCTTTCTTT. The encoded protein is CSVETGRIGTEAFF.

V is TRBV5-5 and J is TRBJ1-2; D unclear. Germline CDR1 reads SGHKS; CDR2 reads YYEKEE (reference sequence). CDR3 length: 13 amino acids. With 2 bases removed from V and 2 bases from J, the gap between germline ends came to 7 bases. The CDR3 nucleotides read TGTGCCAGCAGCTTAGCAGTAAACTATGGCTACACCTTC. Its translation: CASSLAVNYGYTF.

The chain couples TRBV21-1 to TRBJ1-3; TRBD1, the D gene given by the table, was not confirmed from the DNA. TRBV21-1 is termed a pseudogene. The CDR3 length is 17 residues. CDR3 sequence: CAIQTGTGGSCGNTIYF. The CDR3 DNA reads as TGTGCCATCCAAACCGGGACAGGGGGATCTTGTGGAAACACCATATATTTT.